This entry lists 17 T cell receptor beta chains sequenced from one sample in a study of blood T cell repertoires in COVID-19. Data came from immunoSEQ multiplex PCR; TCRdb stores just in-frame clones and leaves some out. The sample has about 270,000 clones, 91% seen once. The sample was peripheral blood. These receptors were taken from a person aged 18 to 30 with COVID-19, enrolled during active disease.

CDR3 sequence reads: CASSIGGGQETQYF. The CDR3, as DNA: TGTGCCAGTAGTATAGGGGGAGGCCAAGAGACCCAGTACTTC. The gene calls are TRBV19 and TRBJ2-5; a possible D gene is TRBD2 (6 bases). V lost 1 base and J 1 base, leaving 7 bases between the germline ends. The CDR3 runs 14 residues. Germline CDR1 and CDR2: LNHDA and SQIVND (reference sequence).

Remarks on this clone: Different DNA sequences within this sample yield the same CDR3. V is TRBV6-5 and J is TRBJ2-7; 9 bases line up with TRBD1. This CDR3 contains 14 residues. CDR1 is MNHEY, CDR2 SVGAGI, per germline. Trimming took 6 bases from V and 2 from J; bases not matched to a gene: 5. CDR3 bases: TGTGCCAGCAGCTCCGGGACAGGGACCTACGAGCAGTACTTC. It specifies CASSSGTGTYEQYF.

This clone was counted once. The CDR3 DNA reads TGTGCCAGCAGCTTGACGTCATGGGCGGGCGGGGAGCTGTTTTTT. Its translation: CASSLTSWAGGELFF. V is TRBV11-3 and J is TRBJ2-2; a possible D gene is TRBD2 (5 bases). This CDR3 region has 15 residues. The V gene lost 3 bases and the J gene lost 7 bases, with 15 bases spanning the gap. CDR1 is SGHNT and CDR2 is YENEEA in the germline V gene. Full variable domain (remainder filled in from reference TRBV11-3 and TRBJ2-2): EAGVVQSPRYKIIEKKQPVAFWCNPISGHNTLYWYLQNLGQGPELLIRYENEEAVDDSQLPKDRFSAERLKGVDSTLKIQPAELGDSAVYLCASSLTSWAGGELFFGEGSRLTVL.

The chain employs TRBV9 and TRBJ2-1, with TRBD2 matching 7 bases. The CDR3 extends over 15 amino acids. Germline V CDR1 and CDR2: SGDLS, YYNGEE. V lost 0 bases and J lost 3; bases outside the gene matches: 3. The CDR3 protein is CASSVGASGYNEQFF. In nucleotides, the CDR3 is TGTGCCAGCAGCGTAGGAGCTAGCGGCTACAATGAGCAGTTCTTC.

The chain employs TRBV27 and TRBJ1-5; D possibly corresponds to TRBD1 (6 bases). Germline CDR1 MNHEY, CDR2 SMNVEV (reference sequence). Trimming took off 6 bases at V and 0 bases at J, with 12 bases between the two ends. This CDR3 is built from 15 residues. CDR3 in amino acids: CASRPHRDSNQPQHF. In DNA form, the CDR3 reads TGTGCCAGCAGGCCACACAGGGATAGCAATCAGCCCCAGCATTTT.

The gene calls are TRBV7-8 and TRBJ1-3; maybe TRBD1 (6 bases). Germline CDR1 reads SGHVS; CDR2 reads FQNEAQ. The germline V and J ends were trimmed by 5 bases and 4 bases, with 15 bases remaining between them. CDR3 size: 15 residues. The CDR3 protein is CASSRSGTPGNTIYF. The DNA of the CDR3 is TGTGCCAGCAGCCGAAGCGGGACACCCGGAAACACCATATATTTT.

This clone was seen once. CDR3 in DNA: TGTGCCAGCAGCCCAGACAGGGGCCCGATACAAGCTAACTATGGCTACACCTTC. Protein product: CASSPDRGPIQANYGYTF. The chain links TRBV7-9 to TRBJ1-2; 8 bases align to TRBD1. The CDR3 length is 18 residues. V lost 5 bases and J lost 0; bases outside the gene matches: 14. CDR1 is SEHNR, CDR2 FQNEAQ, per germline (reference sequence).

The chain uses TRBV27 and TRBJ2-7; D call uncertain. Germline CDR1 is MNHEY and CDR2 is SMNVEV (reference sequence). The CDR3 has 14 residues. The V end was cut by 4 bases, the J end by 0 bases, with 10 bases between. The CDR3 spells CASSSIASSYEQYF. CDR3 sequence (DNA): TGTGCCAGCAGTTCTATCGCTAGCTCCTACGAGCAGTACTTC.

The V and J genes are TRBV24-1 and TRBJ2-2; TRBD1 is a possible D gene (5 bases). Germline loops: CDR1 KGHDR, CDR2 SFDVKD. This CDR3 is 16 amino acids long. Trimming removed 0 bases from V and 2 bases from J, with 9 bases in between. CDR3: CATSDLRQPNTGELFF. CDR3 nucleotide sequence: TGTGCCACCAGTGATTTGAGACAGCCTAACACCGGGGAGCTGTTTTTT.

This rearrangement joins TRBV6-5 to TRBJ1-3, with TRBD1 matching 7 bases. The germline gives CDR1 MNHEY, CDR2 SVGAGI. The CDR3 totals 14 residues. Trimming took 9 bases from V and 0 from J; bases not matched to a gene: 5. CDR3 residues: CASTDRNSGNTIYF. In DNA, the CDR3 is TGTGCCAGTACGGACAGGAACTCTGGAAACACCATATATTTT.

The chain joins TRBV5-8 to TRBJ2-7, with 9 nucleotides matching TRBD1. The germline gives CDR1 SGHTS, CDR2 YDEGEE. The J segment lost 4 bases and the V segment lost 4 bases, leaving 3 bases of the junction unmatched. The CDR3 loop spans 13 amino acids. The CDR3 sequence is CASSPDRGYEQYF. The CDR3 DNA reads TGTGCCAGCAGCCCAGACAGGGGGTACGAGCAGTACTTC.

J is TRBJ2-7 and V is TRBV24-1; D possibly corresponds to TRBD2 (6 bases). The V and J ends lost 3 bases and 3 bases respectively, with 11 bases between them. The germline gives CDR1 KGHDR, CDR2 SFDVKD. The CDR3 is 14 residues long. DNA for the CDR3: TGTGCCACCAGTGATCCCCGCGGGGTCTACGAGCAGTACTTC. Translation: CATSDPRGVYEQYF.

The chain links TRBV2 to TRBJ1-5, with 10 bases identical to TRBD1. The germline gives CDR1 SNHLY, CDR2 FYNNEI. The CDR3 is 15 residues long. The ends lost 6 bases at V and 7 bases at J; junction bases unmatched: 9. CDR3 sequence: CASSPEGQGQQPQHF. The CDR3 region has the DNA TGTGCCAGCAGCCCCGAGGGACAGGGGCAGCAGCCCCAGCATTTT.

The CDR3, as DNA: TGTGCCAGTACCCGGACCGGGATCAATCAGCCCCAGCATTTT. It translates to CASTRTGINQPQHF. This chain uses TRBV19 with TRBJ1-5, with D unclear. This CDR3 has 14 amino acids. Germline V gene sequence: CDR1 LNHDA, CDR2 SQIVND (reference sequence). V was pared by 7 bases and J by 3 bases, with 13 bases between.

This chain links TRBV7-9 with TRBJ2-7, with unresolved D. V dropped 7 bases and J dropped 1 base, with 5 bases sitting between them. CDR1 and CDR2 from the germline V gene are SEHNR and FQNEAQ (reference sequence). This CDR3 is 11 amino acids long. As DNA, the CDR3 is TGTGCCAGCACGTCTTCCTACGAGCAGTACTTC. Translating it yields CASTSSYEQYF.

The genes are TRBV5-4 and TRBJ2-5; no firm D call. This CDR3 is built from 15 residues. Trimming took off 0 bases at V and 5 bases at J, with 14 bases between the two ends. The germline V gene encodes CDR1 SGHNT and CDR2 YYREEE (reference sequence). As DNA, the CDR3 is TGTGCCAGCAGCTTGGGGGCCCAGAGCATGGAGACCCAGTACTTC. It yields the protein CASSLGAQSMETQYF.

On this clone itself: The conserved closing phenylalanine or tryptophan is absent in this CDR3, likely reflecting a read error. The V and J genes are TRBV7-2 and TRBJ2-7; tentative D call: TRBD1 (6 bases). The V end lost 5 bases, the J end lost 7 bases, and 24 bases lay between the germline ends. CDR3 length: 16 residues. The germline CDR1 and CDR2 sequences are SGHTA and FQGNSA. Here the CDR3 reads CASSPLGGTKSTEQYL. As DNA, the CDR3 is TGTGCCAGCAGCCCTCTGGGTGGGACAAAATCTACGGAGCAGTACCTC.